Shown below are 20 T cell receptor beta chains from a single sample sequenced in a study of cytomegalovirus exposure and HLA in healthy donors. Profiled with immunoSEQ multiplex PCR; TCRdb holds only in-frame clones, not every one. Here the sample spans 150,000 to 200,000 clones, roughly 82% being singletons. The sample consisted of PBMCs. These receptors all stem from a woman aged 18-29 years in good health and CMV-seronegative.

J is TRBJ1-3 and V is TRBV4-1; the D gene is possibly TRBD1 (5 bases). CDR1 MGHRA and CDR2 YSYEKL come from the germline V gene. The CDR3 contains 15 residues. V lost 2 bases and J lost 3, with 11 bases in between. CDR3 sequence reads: CASSQPMGGGNTIYF. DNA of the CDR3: TGCGCCAGCAGCCAACCCATGGGGGGTGGAAACACCATATATTTT.

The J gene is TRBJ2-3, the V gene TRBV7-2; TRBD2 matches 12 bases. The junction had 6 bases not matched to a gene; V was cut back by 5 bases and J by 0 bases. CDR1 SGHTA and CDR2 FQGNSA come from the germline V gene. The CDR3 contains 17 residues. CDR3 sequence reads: CASSLGLAGSSTDTQYF. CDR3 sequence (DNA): TGTGCCAGCAGCCTCGGACTAGCGGGGAGTAGCACAGATACGCAGTATTTT.

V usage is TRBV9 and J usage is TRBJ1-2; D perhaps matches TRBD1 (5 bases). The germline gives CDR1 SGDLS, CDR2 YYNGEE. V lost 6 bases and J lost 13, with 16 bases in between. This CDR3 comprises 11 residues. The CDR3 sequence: CASMGWEGATF. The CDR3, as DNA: TGTGCCAGCATGGGGTGGGAAGGGGCCACCTTC.

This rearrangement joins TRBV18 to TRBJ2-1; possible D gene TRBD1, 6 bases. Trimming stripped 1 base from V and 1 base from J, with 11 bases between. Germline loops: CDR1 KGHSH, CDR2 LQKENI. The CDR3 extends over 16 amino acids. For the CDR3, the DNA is TGTGCCAGCTCACCACAACGAGGGGGATCCTACAATGAGCAGTTCTTC. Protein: CASSPQRGGSYNEQFF.

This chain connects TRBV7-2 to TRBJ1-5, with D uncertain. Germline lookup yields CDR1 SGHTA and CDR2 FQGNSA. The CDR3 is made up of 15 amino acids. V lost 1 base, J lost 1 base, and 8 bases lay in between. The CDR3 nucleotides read TGTGCCAGCAGCTTAGTGGCGGAGAGCAATCAGCCCCAGCATTTT. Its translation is CASSLVAESNQPQHF. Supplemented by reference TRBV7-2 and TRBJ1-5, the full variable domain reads GAGVSQSPSNKVTEKGKDVELRCDPISGHTALYWYRQSLGQGLEFLIYFQGNSAPDKSGLPSDRFSAERTGGSVSTLTIQRTQQEDSAVYLCASSLVAESNQPQHFGDGTRLSIL.

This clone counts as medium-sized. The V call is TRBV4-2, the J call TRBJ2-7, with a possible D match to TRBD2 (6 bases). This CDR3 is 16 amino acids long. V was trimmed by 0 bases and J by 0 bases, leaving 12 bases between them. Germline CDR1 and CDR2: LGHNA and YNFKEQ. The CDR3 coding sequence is TGTGCCAGCAGCCAAGATCGGGGTAGCGGCTCCTACGAGCAGTACTTC. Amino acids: CASSQDRGSGSYEQYF.

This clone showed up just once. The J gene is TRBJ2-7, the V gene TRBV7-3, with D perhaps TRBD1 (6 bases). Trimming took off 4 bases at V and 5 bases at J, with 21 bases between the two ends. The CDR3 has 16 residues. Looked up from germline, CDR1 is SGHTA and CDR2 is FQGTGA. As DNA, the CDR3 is TGTGCCAGCAGCTCCCACAGGGCGACCCTCGGGGACGAGCAGTACTTC. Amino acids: CASSSHRATLGDEQYF.

The CDR3 DNA reads TGCGCCAGCAGCCAAACTCCGGGACAGGTATCTGGGCAGTACTTC. It translates to CASSQTPGQVSGQYF. The chain has TRBV4-1 and TRBJ2-7; 8 bases align to TRBD1. The CDR3 contains 15 residues. Germline CDR1 MGHRA, CDR2 YSYEKL. The V segment lost 2 bases and the J segment 9 bases; nucleotides outside the gene matches: 12.

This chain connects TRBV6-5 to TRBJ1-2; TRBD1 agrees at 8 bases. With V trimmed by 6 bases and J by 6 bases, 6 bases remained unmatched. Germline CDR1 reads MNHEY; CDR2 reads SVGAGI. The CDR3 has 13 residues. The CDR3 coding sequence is TGTGCCAGCAGCGTCGACAGGGGAAATGGCTACACCTTC. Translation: CASSVDRGNGYTF.

The CDR3 DNA reads TGTGCCAGTAGTATCCCTACGGGACAGGGGACCTACGAGCAGTACTTC. Its translation: CASSIPTGQGTYEQYF. This chain links TRBV19 with TRBJ2-7; TRBD1 aligns across 10 bases. CDR1 and CDR2 (germline): LNHDA, SQIVND (reference sequence). CDR3 length equals 16 residues. Trimming removed 3 bases from V and 2 bases from J; junction bases left unmatched: 7.

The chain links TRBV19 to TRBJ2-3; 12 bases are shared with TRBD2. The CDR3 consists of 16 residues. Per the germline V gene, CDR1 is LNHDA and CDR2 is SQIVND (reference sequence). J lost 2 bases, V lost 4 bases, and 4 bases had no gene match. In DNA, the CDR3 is TGTGCCAGTAGTACCCCTAGCGGGGGGGTCACAGATACGCAGTATTTT. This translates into CASSTPSGGVTDTQYF.

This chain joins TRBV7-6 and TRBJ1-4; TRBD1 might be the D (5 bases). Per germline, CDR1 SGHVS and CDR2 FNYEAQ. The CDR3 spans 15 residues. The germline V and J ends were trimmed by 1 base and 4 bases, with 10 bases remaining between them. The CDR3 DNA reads TGTGCCAGCAGCTTAGGGGGCAGGAGTAATGAAAAACTGTTTTTT. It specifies CASSLGGRSNEKLFF.

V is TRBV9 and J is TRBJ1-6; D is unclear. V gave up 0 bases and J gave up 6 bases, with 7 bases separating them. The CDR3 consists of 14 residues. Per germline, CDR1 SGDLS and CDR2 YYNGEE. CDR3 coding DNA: TGTGCCAGCAGCGTAGGGCCCATTAATTCACCCCTCCACTTT. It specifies CASSVGPINSPLHF.

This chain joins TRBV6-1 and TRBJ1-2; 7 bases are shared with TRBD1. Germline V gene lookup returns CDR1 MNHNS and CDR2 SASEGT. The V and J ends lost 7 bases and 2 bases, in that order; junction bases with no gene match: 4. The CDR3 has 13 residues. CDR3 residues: CASIKTGNYGYTF. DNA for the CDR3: TGTGCCAGCATTAAGACAGGGAACTATGGCTACACCTTC.

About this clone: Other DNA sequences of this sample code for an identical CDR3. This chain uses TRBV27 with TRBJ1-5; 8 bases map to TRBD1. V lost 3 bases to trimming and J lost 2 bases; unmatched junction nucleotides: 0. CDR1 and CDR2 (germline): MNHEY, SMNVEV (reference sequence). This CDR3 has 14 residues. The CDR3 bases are TGTGCCAGCAGTTTGGGACAGGGCAATCAGCCCCAGCATTTT. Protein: CASSLGQGNQPQHF.

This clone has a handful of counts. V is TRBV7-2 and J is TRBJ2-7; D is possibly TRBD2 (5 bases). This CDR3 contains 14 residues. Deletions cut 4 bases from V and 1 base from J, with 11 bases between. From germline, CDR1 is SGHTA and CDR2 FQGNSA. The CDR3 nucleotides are TGTGCCAGCAGCTCCTTGGACTTATCCTACGAGCAGTACTTC. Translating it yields CASSSLDLSYEQYF. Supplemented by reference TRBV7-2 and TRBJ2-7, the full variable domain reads GAGVSQSPSNKVTEKGKDVELRCDPISGHTALYWYRQSLGQGLEFLIYFQGNSAPDKSGLPSDRFSAERTGGSVSTLTIQRTQQEDSAVYLCASSSLDLSYEQYFGPGTRLTVT.

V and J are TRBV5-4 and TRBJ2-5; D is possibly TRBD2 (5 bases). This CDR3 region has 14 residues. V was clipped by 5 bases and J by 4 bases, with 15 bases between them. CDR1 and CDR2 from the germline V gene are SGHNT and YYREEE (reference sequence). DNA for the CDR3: TGTGCCAGCAGGAGGGAGTCGGATGGAGAGACCCAGTACTTC. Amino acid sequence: CASRRESDGETQYF.

The CDR3 DNA follows: TGTGCCATCAGTGACCTCGACAGGGTAGAAGAGACCCAGTACTTC. Its translation: CAISDLDRVEETQYF. The rearrangement joins TRBV10-3 to TRBJ2-5; TRBD1 matches 7 bases. V shed 3 bases, J shed 3 bases, and the junction held 7 bases outside the gene matches. CDR3 length: 15 amino acids. Germline CDR1 reads ENHRY; CDR2 reads SYGVKD.

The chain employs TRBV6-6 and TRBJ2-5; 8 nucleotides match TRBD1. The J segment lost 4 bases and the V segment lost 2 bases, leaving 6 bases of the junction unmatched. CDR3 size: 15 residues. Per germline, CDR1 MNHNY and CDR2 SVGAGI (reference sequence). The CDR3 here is CASSYGGRGRETQYF. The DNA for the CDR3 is TGTGCCAGCAGTTACGGGGGCAGGGGGCGAGAGACCCAGTACTTC.

This CDR3 reads CASSLEAGGNGNTIYF. In nucleotides, the CDR3 is TGTGCCAGCAGCTTAGAGGCAGGGGGGAATGGAAACACCATATATTTT. The chain combines TRBV7-6 with TRBJ1-3, with 7 positions matching TRBD1. This CDR3 spans 16 amino acids. Germline CDR1 is SGHVS and CDR2 is FNYEAQ. The V gene end was trimmed by 1 base and the J gene end by 3 bases; junction bases not matched to a gene: 6.